Only a few counts were recorded for the clone carrying this T cell receptor (beta chain). Its antigen is undetermined. Method: immunoSEQ multiplex PCR; TCRdb's copy keeps in-frame clones and lacks some. The repertoire consists of about 100,000 clones, with about 93% occurring once and the leading ten covering about 12%. Germline V gene data show CDR1 as SNHLY and CDR2 as FYNNEI. V dropped 3 bases and J dropped 0 bases, with 13 bases sitting between them. The CDR3 extends over 16 amino acids. This entry comes from a study of siplizumab effects on memory and regulatory T cells. Study results and limitations: In siplizumab cultures, the suppressive function of proliferating Tregs remained unconfirmed. Researchers could map only a minor fraction of alloreactive clones to unstimulated subsets. The naive T cell population seemed more diverse than memory cells and seemed a major contributor to the alloresponse. Where siplizumab was present, mappable alloreactive CD4+ clones averaged approximately 73% Treg-derived, compared with more than 25% in controls.

The chain is built from TRBV2 and TRBJ2-3; D is perhaps TRBD1 (7 bases). Specimen: non-Treg CD4+ T cells sorted from blood. The sequence was obtained from a human donor in good health. The CDR3 spells CASSDRQGGSTDTQYF. CDR3 in DNA: TGTGCCAGCAGTGATCGGCAGGGGGGAAGCACAGATACGCAGTATTTT. The whole variable domain, remainder taken from reference TRBV2 and TRBJ2-3, is EPEVTQTPSHQVTQMGQEVILRCVPISNHLYFYWYRQILGQKVEFLVSFYNNEISEKSEIFDDQFSVERPDGSNFTLKIRSTKLEDSAMYFCASSDRQGGSTDTQYFGPGTRLTVL.